The 20 T cell receptor beta chains given below trace back to one sample, sequenced in a study of blood T cell repertoires in COVID-19. Measured with immunoSEQ multiplex PCR; TCRdb has only the in-frame clones, and not every one. The sample includes about 180,000 clones, 75% to 90% seen only once; the top ten take about 10%. The sequenced material came from peripheral blood. These receptor sequences come from a human donor with active or convalescent COVID-19. The donor label of this sample is uncertain.

The V call is TRBV18, the J call TRBJ2-1; 10 positions agree with TRBD2. Germline V lookup: CDR1 KGHSH, CDR2 LQKENI. The CDR3 is made up of 16 amino acids. V lost 3 bases, J lost 7 bases, and 9 bases stayed unmatched. CDR3 sequence reads: CASSPLLAGGSNEQFF. The CDR3 region has the DNA TGTGCCAGCTCACCCCTCTTAGCGGGGGGAAGTAATGAGCAGTTCTTC.

The rearrangement joins TRBV28 to TRBJ1-5; possibly TRBD1 for D (6 bases). CDR1 and CDR2 (germline): MDHEN, SYDVKM. Trimming took 5 bases from V and 5 from J, leaving 19 bases between them. The CDR3 has 16 residues. The CDR3 nucleotides read TGTGCCAGCAGTCCAGTCGGTCCAGGGGCTCATCAGCCCCAGCATTTT. Amino acid sequence: CASSPVGPGAHQPQHF.

The chain recombines TRBV7-2 with TRBJ2-2; 10 bases fit TRBD2. In germline, CDR1 is SGHTA, CDR2 FQGNSA. V trimming: 5 bases; J trimming: 6 bases; junction bases outside the gene matches: 12. CDR3 length equals 17 residues. The CDR3 DNA sequence: TGTGCCAGCAGCACTCGACTAGCGGGCCTCCTCGCCGGGGAGCTGTTTTTT. This encodes CASSTRLAGLLAGELFF.

The chain couples TRBV28 to TRBJ1-3, with D perhaps matching TRBD1 (5 bases). Germline CDR1 is MDHEN and CDR2 is SYDVKM. V was shortened by 2 bases and J by 3 bases, with 8 bases between the two germline ends. The CDR3 contains 14 residues. The DNA for the CDR3 is TGTGCCAGCAGTTTAGGACATTTTGGAAACACCATATATTTT. Residues: CASSLGHFGNTIYF.

The gene calls are TRBV12-5 and TRBJ2-7; 8 bases line up with TRBD2. Germline assignment: CDR1 LGHNT and CDR2 FRNRAP. The CDR3 sequence is 17 residues long. V was pared by 2 bases and J by 0 bases, with 9 bases of the junction left unmatched. The CDR3 loop reads CASGLRLAGDPSYEQYF. CDR3 DNA sequence: TGTGCTAGTGGTTTGAGGCTAGCGGGCGACCCCTCCTACGAGCAGTACTTC.

The chain has TRBV7-2 and TRBJ1-2; 8 nucleotides match TRBD1. Germline V lookup: CDR1 SGHTA, CDR2 FQGNSA. CDR3 size: 14 residues. The V and J ends lost 2 bases and 8 bases, in that order; junction bases with no gene match: 7. CDR3 bases: TGTGCCAGCAGCTTATCTGGACAGGGAGCCGGCTACACCTTC. It codes for CASSLSGQGAGYTF. The variable domain in full, with the rest retrieved from reference TRBV7-2 and TRBJ1-2, is GAGVSQSPSNKVTEKGKDVELRCDPISGHTALYWYRQSLGQGLEFLIYFQGNSAPDKSGLPSDRFSAERTGGSVSTLTIQRTQQEDSAVYLCASSLSGQGAGYTFGSGTRLTVV.

The chain uses TRBV27 and TRBJ1-2; D unresolved. Germline assignment: CDR1 MNHEY and CDR2 SMNVEV (reference sequence). The CDR3 has 13 residues. The germline V and J ends were trimmed by 6 bases and 4 bases, with 12 bases remaining between them. In nucleotides, the CDR3 is TGTGCCAGCAGCACCACAGCTTTCTATGGCTACACCTTC. Protein product: CASSTTAFYGYTF.

This clone has just a few counts. The chain carries TRBV29-1 and TRBJ2-7; 8 bases agree with TRBD1. The V and J ends lost 6 bases and 6 bases, in that order; junction bases with no gene match: 13. Germline V gene sequence: CDR1 SQVTM, CDR2 ANQGSEA. The CDR3 has 14 amino acids. The CDR3 bases are TGCAGCGTCGAATATGACAGGGGTAAAGGCGAGCAGTACTTC. Protein product: CSVEYDRGKGEQYF.

This chain uses TRBV28 with TRBJ2-7; tentatively, D is TRBD2 (7 bases). Germline-derived CDR1 and CDR2 are MDHEN and SYDVKM. The V gene lost 3 bases and the J gene lost 9 bases, with 30 bases spanning the gap. The CDR3 has 18 residues. CDR3 coding DNA: TGTGCCAGCAGTTTTTTGGGGCTGGCGGGGGACCCCCGGGGGGCGCAGTACTTC. Amino acid sequence: CASSFLGLAGDPRGAQYF.

The V and J genes are TRBV5-1 and TRBJ2-5; 7 bases are a match to TRBD1. Germline V gives CDR1 SGHRS, CDR2 YFSETQ. The CDR3 has 14 residues. V gave up 4 bases and J gave up 3 bases; unmatched junction bases: 6. This CDR3 reads CASSPGQTKETQYF. The CDR3 bases are TGCGCCAGCAGCCCGGGACAGACTAAAGAGACCCAGTACTTC.

The chain carries TRBV18 and TRBJ1-6; D remains ambiguous. V lost 2 bases, J lost 14 bases, and 13 bases lay in between. CDR1 KGHSH and CDR2 LQKENI come from the germline V gene. The CDR3 totals 13 residues. The CDR3 protein is CASSPSGVESLHF. CDR3 sequence (DNA): TGTGCCAGCTCACCAAGCGGGGTAGAATCCCTCCACTTT.

The V gene is TRBV19, the J gene TRBJ2-7; TRBD2 agrees at 7 bases. This CDR3 is 14 amino acids long. V lost 5 bases and J lost 3; bases outside the gene matches: 7. Germline V lookup: CDR1 LNHDA, CDR2 SQIVND (reference sequence). The CDR3 coding sequence is TGTGCCAGTAGTCAACTAGCGAAAGTCTACGAGCAGTACTTC. Its protein is CASSQLAKVYEQYF.

This chain links TRBV28 with TRBJ1-2; D remains ambiguous. V was shortened by 2 bases and J by 5 bases, with 12 bases between the two germline ends. CDR3 length: 14 residues. The germline V gene has CDR1 MDHEN and CDR2 SYDVKM. The CDR3 loop reads CASSLEMEGYGYTF. In DNA form, the CDR3 reads TGTGCCAGCAGTTTAGAAATGGAGGGTTATGGCTACACCTTC.

V gene TRBV5-1 combines with J gene TRBJ2-1; TRBD1 might be the D (5 bases). Deletions cut 0 bases from V and 4 bases from J, with 14 bases between. In germline, CDR1 is SGHRS, CDR2 YFSETQ. The CDR3 has 16 amino acids. The CDR3 coding sequence is TGCGCCAGCAGCTTGGCCGGAGATGGGGCTTACAATGAGCAGTTCTTC. It yields the protein CASSLAGDGAYNEQFF.

The chain recombines TRBV10-2 with TRBJ1-5; possible D gene TRBD1, 6 bases. This CDR3 has 16 amino acids. Per germline, CDR1 WSHSY and CDR2 SAAADI. Trimming pared 4 bases from V and 4 bases from J, leaving 17 bases between. The DNA of the CDR3 is TGCGCCAGCAGTGTTGTTGGCAGGGGCGATAATCAGCCCCAGCATTTT. Translated: CASSVVGRGDNQPQHF.

This clone was counted a single time. The CDR3 DNA sequence: TGTGCCAGTAGTACCTCGACTAGCGGGGTCTCCTACAATGAGCAGTTCTTC. Translation gives CASSTSTSGVSYNEQFF. The rearrangement joins TRBV19 to TRBJ2-1, with 11 bases that match TRBD2. Losses at the gene ends were 4 bases for V and 0 bases for J; bases not matched to a gene: 5. Germline V gene lookup returns CDR1 LNHDA and CDR2 SQIVND (reference sequence). This CDR3 is built from 17 residues.

The rearrangement joins TRBV6-2 or TRBV6-3 to TRBJ1-1; 7 nucleotides line up with TRBD1. V trimming: 5 bases; J trimming: 1 base; junction bases outside the gene matches: 7. Per the germline V gene, CDR1 is MNHEY and CDR2 is SVGEGT. This CDR3 has 15 residues. CDR3 loop: CASSRQGIRNTEAFF. The CDR3 nucleotides read TGTGCCAGCAGTCGACAGGGAATACGGAACACTGAAGCTTTCTTT.

V and J are TRBV4-2 and TRBJ2-7, with 8 bases identical to TRBD1. The CDR3 consists of 14 residues. CDR1 LGHNA and CDR2 YNFKEQ come from the germline V gene. V was clipped by 3 bases and J by 2 bases; unmatched bases: 3. This CDR3 reads CASSHEQGAYEQYF. CDR3 bases: TGTGCCAGCAGCCACGAACAGGGGGCCTACGAGCAGTACTTC.

The chain uses TRBV10-3 and TRBJ2-3; a possible D gene is TRBD2 (6 bases). The length of the CDR3 is 15 residues. V dropped 7 bases and J dropped 6 bases, with 20 bases sitting between them. Germline lookup yields CDR1 ENHRY and CDR2 SYGVKD. The CDR3 DNA is TGTGCCATCAAAGGACTCGGAGGGGTTGGGGATACGCAGTATTTT. Protein: CAIKGLGGVGDTQYF.

J is TRBJ1-1 and V is TRBV29-1; D is unresolved. The V end was cut by 2 bases, the J end by 8 bases, with 6 bases between. Germline values: CDR1 SQVTM, CDR2 ANQGSEA. CDR3 size: 10 residues. CDR3 amino acids: CSVEWREAFF. The CDR3 nucleotides are TGCAGCGTTGAATGGCGGGAAGCTTTCTTT.